This T cell receptor beta chain is drawn from a study of blood T cell repertoires in COVID-19. Study as a whole: Some COVID-19 samples were acute and others convalescent; all came from the United States, Italy and Spain.

The V and J ends lost 0 bases and 2 bases respectively, with 5 bases between them. Germline-derived CDR1 and CDR2 are GTSNPN and SVGIG (reference sequence). The CDR3 loop spans 12 amino acids. Here immunoSEQ multiplex PCR was the method, and the copy in TCRdb shows in-frame clones only, minus some. This sample has around 94,000 clones; 80% to 85% occur once, and the top ten carry approximately 6.7%. Sequences were obtained from peripheral blood. V gene TRBV30 combines with J gene TRBJ2-7; D gene ambiguous. The sequence was obtained from a man between 60 and 75 years old with acute or convalescent COVID-19. The CDR3 loop is CAWSVNPYEQYF. CDR3 sequence (DNA): TGTGCCTGGAGTGTTAATCCCTACGAGCAGTACTTC.